This TCR beta chain was captured in a study of T cells in Graves' hyperthyroidism and ophthalmopathy. This clonotype was observed at least ten times. What was amplified from RNA transcripts were TCR beta CDR3 regions. First-round RT-PCR with HTBI primers amplified the TCR CDR3 region. MiXCR, applied by TCRdb to the multiplex PCR reads, yields one record per CDR3 protein. The sample records roughly 420,000 distinct CDR3 sequences, around a sixth being singletons. Source material for PBMCs was less than 12 ml fresh peripheral blood. The CDR3 is 14 residues long. V was shortened by 1 base and J by 2 bases, with 8 bases between the two germline ends. CDR1 is KGHDR, CDR2 SFDVKD, per germline.

The TCR was taken from a woman between 18 and 30 years old with Graves' hyperthyroidism. What was sequenced was blood. The chain is built from TRBV24-1 and TRBJ2-7; D is perhaps TRBD1 (6 bases). The CDR3 DNA reads TGTGCCACCAGTGATTTTGACAGGCCCTACGAGCAGTACTTC. The encoded protein is CATSDFDRPYEQYF.